A single sample gave rise to the 7 T cell receptor beta chains below, sequenced in a study of blood T cell repertoires in COVID-19. Libraries were prepared by immunoSEQ multiplex PCR; TCRdb keeps only in-frame clonotypes and omits some of them. Seen here are 70,000 or so clones, 85% to 90% observed once, and the top ten hold around 6.7%. Specimen: peripheral blood. The receptor set was obtained from a woman of 80 years or more with active COVID-19.

The chain recombines TRBV2 with TRBJ2-1; D possibly corresponds to TRBD1 (6 bases). V lost 5 bases and J 0 bases, leaving 11 bases between the germline ends. The V gene's germline CDR1 is SNHLY and CDR2 FYNNEI. The CDR3 is 15 amino acids. The CDR3 here is CASSRDRSSYNEQFF. The CDR3 bases are TGTGCCAGCAGTCGTGACAGGAGCTCCTACAATGAGCAGTTCTTC. The complete variable domain, with remaining parts taken from reference TRBV2 and TRBJ2-1, reads EPEVTQTPSHQVTQMGQEVILRCVPISNHLYFYWYRQILGQKVEFLVSFYNNEISEKSEIFDDQFSVERPDGSNFTLKIRSTKLEDSAMYFCASSRDRSSYNEQFFGPGTRLTVL.

The rearrangement uses TRBV30 and TRBJ2-7, with TRBD2 identical over 11 bases. Looked up from germline, CDR1 is GTSNPN and CDR2 is SVGIG (reference sequence). With V trimmed by 2 bases and J by 3 bases, 3 bases remained unmatched. The CDR3 consists of 14 residues. CDR3 loop: CAWSTSGGNYEQYF. The CDR3 DNA follows: TGTGCCTGGAGTACTAGCGGGGGAAACTACGAGCAGTACTTC. The complete variable domain, with remaining parts taken from reference TRBV30 and TRBJ2-7, reads SQTIHQWPATLVQPVGSPLSLECTVEGTSNPNLYWYRQAAGRGLQLLFYSVGIGQISSEVPQNLSASRPQDRQFILSSKKLLLSDSGFYLCAWSTSGGNYEQYFGPGTRLTVT.

CDR3 region: CASSPGDRGDETQYF. CDR3 bases: TGTGCCAGCTCACCTGGCGACAGGGGAGACGAGACCCAGTACTTC. The rearrangement joins TRBV18 to TRBJ2-5, with 8 bases that match TRBD1. V lost 3 bases and J lost 5; bases outside the gene matches: 8. The V gene's germline CDR1 is KGHSH and CDR2 LQKENI. The CDR3 has 15 residues.

J is TRBJ1-4 and V is TRBV28; D ambiguous. The CDR3 totals 13 residues. V was shortened by 5 bases and J by 11 bases, with 15 bases between the two germline ends. Germline V gene lookup returns CDR1 MDHEN and CDR2 SYDVKM. The chain's CDR3 is CASSPPWEAKLFF. CDR3 bases: TGTGCCAGCAGTCCTCCCTGGGAGGCGAAACTGTTTTTT. The entire variable domain, with the rest obtained from reference TRBV28 and TRBJ1-4, is as follows: DVKVTQSSRYLVKRTGEKVFLECVQDMDHENMFWYRQDPGLGLRLIYFSYDVKMKEKGDIPEGYSVSREKKERFSLILESASTNQTSMYLCASSPPWEAKLFFGSGTQLSVL.

The CDR3 region is CASSPGQGDGYTF. Here the CDR3 DNA reads TGTGCCAGCTCACCCGGACAGGGGGATGGCTACACCTTC. V and J are TRBV18 and TRBJ1-2; 10 bases are a match to TRBD1. V was clipped by 3 bases and J by 6 bases; unmatched bases: 1. Germline-derived CDR1 and CDR2 are KGHSH and LQKENI. CDR3 size: 13 residues.

This sequence joins TRBV15 and TRBJ1-2; 7 nucleotides align to TRBD1. J lost 5 bases, V lost 5 bases, and 8 bases had no gene match. CDR1 and CDR2 (germline): LNHNV, YYDKDF (reference sequence). This CDR3 comprises 14 residues. The CDR3 DNA follows: TGTGCCACCAGCGCATCAGGGGGTAGATATGGCTACACCTTC. Protein product: CATSASGGRYGYTF.

The gene calls are TRBV7-9 and TRBJ2-1; perhaps TRBD1 as D (5 bases). The germline V and J ends were trimmed by 1 base and 9 bases, with 19 bases remaining between them. The CDR3 contains 16 residues. Looked up from germline, CDR1 is SEHNR and CDR2 is FQNEAQ (reference sequence). The DNA for the CDR3 is TGTGCCAGCAGCTTAGGGACAATTGAGACGTTAGGTGAGCAGTTCTTC. Encoded protein: CASSLGTIETLGEQFF.